The T cell receptor beta chain under discussion was sequenced for a study of neoadjuvant anti-PD-1 for oral cavity cancer. Trimming pared 0 bases from V and 7 bases from J, leaving 13 bases between. Looked up from germline, CDR1 is MNHNY and CDR2 is SVGAGI (reference sequence). This CDR3 is 15 amino acids long. Produced via immunoSEQ multiplex PCR; TCRdb's table is partial and in-frame only. The top ten clones hold approximately 4.8% of a sample with approximately 43,000 clones, 65% to 80% of them seen once. As for time point: after neoadjuvant nivolumab, at surgical resection. This TCR derives from a person between 40 and 85 years old with oral cavity squamous cell carcinoma. The input for sequencing was PBMCs, taken after nivolumab (anti-PD-1) treatment. The rearrangement links TRBV6-6 to TRBJ1-3; D gene ambiguous. CDR3 in amino acids: CASSYSTGIGNTIYF. The CDR3, as DNA: TGTGCCAGCAGTTACTCGACGGGGATTGGCAACACCATATATTTT.